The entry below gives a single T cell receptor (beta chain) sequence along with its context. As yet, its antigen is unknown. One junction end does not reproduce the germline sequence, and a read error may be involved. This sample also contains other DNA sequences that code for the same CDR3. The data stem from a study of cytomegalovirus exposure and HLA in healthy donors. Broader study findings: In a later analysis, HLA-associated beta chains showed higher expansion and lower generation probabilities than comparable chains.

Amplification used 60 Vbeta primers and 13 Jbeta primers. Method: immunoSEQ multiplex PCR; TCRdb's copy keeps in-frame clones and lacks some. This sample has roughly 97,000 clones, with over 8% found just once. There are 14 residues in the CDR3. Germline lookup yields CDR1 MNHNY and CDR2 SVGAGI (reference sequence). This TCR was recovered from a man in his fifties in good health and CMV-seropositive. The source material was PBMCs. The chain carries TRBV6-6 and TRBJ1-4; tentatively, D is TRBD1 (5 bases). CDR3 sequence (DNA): TGTGCCAGCACTCCGAGAGGAGGGGAAGAAAAAATGTTTTTT. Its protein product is CASTPRGGEEKMFF.